A selection of T cell receptor beta chains follows, all from one sample in a study of cytotoxic CD8 clonotypes in ibrutinib-treated CLL. Libraries were prepared by immunoSEQ multiplex PCR; TCRdb keeps only in-frame clonotypes and omits some of them. Here the sample spans 52,000 or so clones, around 78% being singletons. Material: PBMCs, obtained after 24 months of ibrutinib treatment. The origin of the receptors is a human donor with chronic lymphocytic leukemia. CDR3s include the opening cysteine and the closing phenylalanine or tryptophan. The order of the fields is clone size, V gene, CDR3 protein. Clone size is shown for a subset of rows, as once, few, many or a class of expanded clone.

NA | TRBV5-5 | CASSFAGTYEQYF
NA | TRBV7-2 | CASSLEPGLLGYTF
NA | TRBV11-3 | CASSGTSGANVLTF
few | TRBV12-2 | CASRLGTSYEQYF
NA | TRBV5-6 | CASSLLQGGTEAFF
NA | TRBV14 | CASSQGGLGALSGELFF
once | TRBV27 | CASSKTSGALIIHNEQFF
NA | TRBV7-9 | CASSSVGAPNRGWYGYTF
few | TRBV28 | CASSLAGNQPQHF
NA | TRBV19 | CASSMAGLRSYNEQFF
NA | TRBV6-5 | CASSPPGQVPTEAFF
NA | TRBV29-1 | CSVTGQGGTEAFF
NA | TRBV5-1 | CASAGGIEYGYTF
NA | TRBV2 | CASSEPDRTYEKLFF
NA | TRBV29-1 | CSVRGATNEKLFF
NA | TRBV19 | CASSIDYEQYF
NA | TRBV11-3 | CASSWDSDNEQFF
NA | TRBV19 | CASSIEVYSNQPQHF
NA | TRBV19 | CASSSVSGTAYEQYF
few | TRBV5-4 | CASSRVTGYNEQFF
NA | TRBV7-2 | CASSFTTSWNEQFF
NA | TRBV11-2 | CASSRNRGSDGYTF
NA | TRBV18 | CASHGGRGVNTEAFF
NA | TRBV5-1 | CASSLERSSNTEAFF
NA | TRBV9 | CASSVGGGGEQYF
NA | TRBV7-9 | CASSSGGDEKLFF
NA | TRBV27 | CASSPPGLRSYEQYF